This T cell receptor (beta chain) was identified in a study of OX40 agonist ivuxolimab in advanced cancers. In the study overall: Prior anti-PD-1, anti-PD-L1 or anti-CTLA-4 therapy was allowed; 40% had some.

TCRdb keeps only in-frame clones here, not all; method: immunoSEQ multiplex PCR. The table lists 100,000 to 150,000 clones, 80% to 95% of them singletons. The germline V gene encodes CDR1 LGHNA and CDR2 YNFKEQ. Trimming took off 6 bases at V and 5 bases at J, with 13 bases between the two ends. This CDR3 is 13 amino acids long. Peripheral blood came from all dose cohorts at three timepoints. The chain carries TRBV4-2 and TRBJ1-1, with no clear D. This TCR derives from an adult with an advanced solid tumor such as melanoma, head and neck, liver or kidney cancer. The sequenced sample was CD4+ or CD8+ T cells sorted from blood, obtained in a trial of the OX40 agonist ivuxolimab. Written as DNA, the CDR3 is TGTGCCAGCAGTCGGTCCGGAGGGACTGAAGCTTTCTTT. It specifies CASSRSGGTEAFF.